One and the same sample provided the 24 T cell receptor beta chains below, sequenced in a study of blood T cell repertoires in COVID-19. TCRdb's copy holds only in-frame clones and misses some; the assay was immunoSEQ multiplex PCR. This table holds about 270,000 clones, 80% to 90% found once. The sequencing input was peripheral blood. The receptors come from a woman between 50 and 59 years old with acute or convalescent COVID-19.

The chain recombines TRBV4-1 with TRBJ2-5, with 12 bases aligning to TRBD1. The CDR3 is 15 residues long. V shed 2 bases, J shed 4 bases, and the junction held 2 bases outside the gene matches. Per germline, CDR1 MGHRA and CDR2 YSYEKL. Written as DNA, the CDR3 is TGCGCCAGCAGCCAACCGGGACAGGGGGCAGAGACCCAGTACTTC. It specifies CASSQPGQGAETQYF.

The rearrangement links TRBV18 to TRBJ2-7; 8 bases agree with TRBD2. The CDR3 runs to 15 residues. V lost 2 bases to trimming and J lost 4 bases; unmatched junction nucleotides: 7. CDR1 is KGHSH and CDR2 is LQKENI in the germline V gene. The CDR3, as DNA: TGTGCCAGCTCACCAAGGTTCAGCGGGAGTTACGAGCAGTACTTC. This translates into CASSPRFSGSYEQYF.

This rearrangement joins TRBV13 to TRBJ2-1, with D perhaps TRBD2 (6 bases). Trimming stripped 5 bases from V and 1 base from J, with 9 bases between. The CDR3 is 14 amino acids. Germline V CDR1 and CDR2: PRHDT, FYEKMQ (reference sequence). CDR3 loop: CASSPRGSYNEQFF. The CDR3 bases are TGTGCCAGCAGCCCGCGGGGTTCCTACAATGAGCAGTTCTTC.

V and J are TRBV29-1 and TRBJ2-5; 9 nucleotides agree with TRBD2. Germline V CDR1 and CDR2: SQVTM, ANQGSEA. The length of the CDR3 is 14 residues. V trimming: 4 bases; J trimming: 0 bases; junction bases outside the gene matches: 3. CDR3 in amino acids: CSVASGNHQETQYF. The DNA for the CDR3 is TGCAGCGTTGCTAGCGGGAATCACCAAGAGACCCAGTACTTC.

The gene calls are TRBV7-8 and TRBJ1-1; D possibly corresponds to TRBD1 (5 bases). The ends were cut back, 5 bases at V and 3 bases at J, with 22 bases in the middle. The germline gives CDR1 SGHVS, CDR2 FQNEAQ. CDR3 length: 17 residues. The CDR3 sequence: CASSPGQAYRWDTEAFF. CDR3 sequence (DNA): TGTGCCAGCAGCCCAGGGCAGGCGTATAGGTGGGACACTGAAGCTTTCTTT. Complete variable domain (other parts from reference TRBV7-8 and TRBJ1-1): GAGVSQSPRYKVAKRGQDVALRCDPISGHVSLFWYQQALGQGPEFLTYFQNEAQLDKSGLPSDRFFAERPEGSVSTLKIQRTQQEDSAVYLCASSPGQAYRWDTEAFFGQGTRLTVV.

This chain joins TRBV28 and TRBJ1-1, with 9 nucleotides matching TRBD1. The CDR3 sequence is 12 residues long. The germline CDR1 and CDR2 sequences are MDHEN and SYDVKM. The V segment lost 6 bases and the J segment 9 bases; nucleotides outside the gene matches: 5. CDR3 sequence (DNA): TGTGCCAGCAGGGTCGGACAGGGGAAAGCTTTCTTT. Translation: CASRVGQGKAFF.

V usage is TRBV5-1 and J usage is TRBJ1-1; 10 bases fit TRBD1. The CDR3 extends over 13 amino acids. The V gene end was trimmed by 4 bases and the J gene end by 7 bases; junction bases not matched to a gene: 4. The germline gives CDR1 SGHRS, CDR2 YFSETQ. This chain's CDR3 is CASSDRGPGEAFF. CDR3 DNA sequence: TGCGCCAGCAGCGACAGGGGGCCGGGTGAAGCTTTCTTT.

This chain links TRBV9 with TRBJ2-1; TRBD2 matches 14 bases. Germline V lookup: CDR1 SGDLS, CDR2 YYNGEE. The CDR3 is 16 amino acids. Losses at the gene ends were 7 bases for V and 8 bases for J; bases not matched to a gene: 11. CDR3 region: CASARTSGRPMDEQFF. The DNA of the CDR3 is TGTGCCAGCGCAAGGACTAGCGGGAGGCCAATGGATGAGCAGTTCTTC.

The chain is built from TRBV4-1 and TRBJ1-3, with a tentative D call TRBD1 (6 bases). The CDR3 has 16 residues. V lost 3 bases, J lost 2 bases, and 14 bases lay in between. Germline V gene data show CDR1 as MGHRA and CDR2 as YSYEKL. CDR3 sequence: CASSHLGGITGNTIYF. DNA of the CDR3: TGCGCCAGCAGCCACTTAGGGGGTATCACTGGAAACACCATATATTTT.

This clone was detected once. This rearrangement joins TRBV2 to TRBJ1-5; 7 bases align to TRBD1. This CDR3 comprises 17 residues. The V gene's germline CDR1 is SNHLY and CDR2 FYNNEI. V lost 6 bases and J lost 2; bases outside the gene matches: 13. CDR3 nucleotides: TGTGCCAGCAGCCGTCAACGACAGGGACTCGGCAATCAGCCCCAGCATTTT. Its translation: CASSRQRQGLGNQPQHF. The full variable domain, its missing parts supplied by reference TRBV2 and TRBJ1-5, is EPEVTQTPSHQVTQMGQEVILRCVPISNHLYFYWYRQILGQKVEFLVSFYNNEISEKSEIFDDQFSVERPDGSNFTLKIRSTKLEDSAMYFCASSRQRQGLGNQPQHFGDGTRLSIL.

The chain has TRBV3-1 (or the pseudogene TRBV3-2) and TRBJ1-2; D perhaps matches TRBD1 (5 bases). The CDR3 runs 16 residues. Trimming removed 3 bases at V and 4 bases at J, with 18 bases between. The germline gives CDR1 LGHDT, CDR2 YNNKEL (reference sequence). CDR3 sequence: CASSHAAGGASYGYTF. The DNA for the CDR3 is TGTGCCAGCAGCCATGCAGCAGGAGGGGCCTCCTATGGCTACACCTTC.

V usage is TRBV18 and J usage is TRBJ1-1; TRBD1 is a possible D gene (5 bases). CDR1 is KGHSH, CDR2 LQKENI, per germline. The CDR3 consists of 13 residues. Trimming shortened V by 0 bases and J by 11 bases, and 13 bases separated the two germline ends. CDR3: CASSPPGREGAFF. The CDR3 DNA is TGTGCCAGCTCACCACCGGGCAGGGAAGGGGCTTTCTTT. Combining the CDR3 with reference TRBV18 and TRBJ1-1 gives the whole variable domain NAGVMQNPRHLVRRRGQEARLRCSPMKGHSHVYWYRQLPEEGLKFMVYLQKENIIDESGMPKERFSAEFPKEGPSILRIQQVVRGDSAAYFCASSPPGREGAFFGQGTRLTVV.

The gene calls are TRBV11-2 and TRBJ2-1; no reliable D call. This CDR3 has 15 amino acids. CDR1 is SGHAT, CDR2 FQNNGV, per germline. The ends were cut back, 3 bases at V and 0 bases at J, with 9 bases in the middle. CDR3 nucleotides: TGTGCCAGCAGCTTCGGCGGCAGCTCCTACAATGAGCAGTTCTTC. Amino acid sequence: CASSFGGSSYNEQFF. The full variable domain, rest sourced from reference TRBV11-2 and TRBJ2-1, is EAGVAQSPRYKIIEKRQSVAFWCNPISGHATLYWYQQILGQGPKLLIQFQNNGVVDDSQLPKDRFSAERLKGVDSTLKIQPAKLEDSAVYLCASSFGGSSYNEQFFGPGTRLTVL.

This clone occurred a few times. The J gene is TRBJ1-5, the V gene TRBV19; 9 positions agree with TRBD1. V lost 7 bases and J lost 4; bases outside the gene matches: 8. The germline V gene has CDR1 LNHDA and CDR2 SQIVND (reference sequence). The CDR3 runs 15 residues. The CDR3 nucleotides are TGTGCCAGTACCGAAGACAGGGGGAGGAATCAGCCCCAGCATTTT. It codes for CASTEDRGRNQPQHF.

The V gene is TRBV7-9, the J gene TRBJ1-4; the match to TRBD1 covers 11 bases. There are 15 residues in the CDR3. Germline lookup yields CDR1 SEHNR and CDR2 FQNEAQ (reference sequence). V was clipped by 5 bases and J by 7 bases; unmatched bases: 6. The chain's CDR3 is CASSPRTGGPEKLFF. The CDR3, as DNA: TGTGCCAGCAGCCCTCGGACAGGGGGCCCTGAAAAACTGTTTTTT.

This clone has only a few counts. The chain recombines TRBV19 with TRBJ1-1, with 7 bases that match TRBD1. This CDR3 comprises 15 residues. Germline assignment: CDR1 LNHDA and CDR2 SQIVND (reference sequence). J lost 5 bases, V lost 0 bases, and 6 bases had no gene match. CDR3 sequence reads: CASSIEPGGRTEAFF. The CDR3, as DNA: TGTGCCAGTAGTATAGAGCCAGGGGGAAGAACTGAAGCTTTCTTT.

The rearrangement uses TRBV7-3 and TRBJ2-3; 11 bases align to TRBD2. The V segment lost 2 bases and the J segment 3 bases; nucleotides outside the gene matches: 7. The CDR3 loop spans 17 amino acids. Germline lookup yields CDR1 SGHTA and CDR2 FQGTGA. The CDR3 nucleotides are TGTGCCAGCAGCTTACGCCGACTAGCGGGAAATACAGATACGCAGTATTTT. Amino acids: CASSLRRLAGNTDTQYF.

This chain joins TRBV28 and TRBJ1-3; a possible D gene is TRBD1 (6 bases). Germline CDR1 is MDHEN and CDR2 is SYDVKM. The CDR3 is made up of 17 amino acids. V lost 4 bases and J lost 0, with 16 bases in between. CDR3 protein: CASSYVGQRFSGNTIYF. CDR3 bases: TGTGCCAGCAGTTATGTTGGACAGCGCTTCTCTGGAAACACCATATATTTT.

This sequence joins TRBV19 and TRBJ1-2; maybe TRBD1 (5 bases). Germline CDR1 and CDR2: LNHDA and SQIVND (reference sequence). V lost 4 bases to trimming and J lost 4 bases, with 13 bases between them. This CDR3 is built from 14 residues. In DNA form, the CDR3 reads TGTGCCAGTAGTAGGGGCAACGAAGTCTATGGCTACACCTTC. Translating it yields CASSRGNEVYGYTF. The full variable domain, completed using reference TRBV19 and TRBJ1-2, is DGGITQSPKYLFRKEGQNVTLSCEQNLNHDAMYWYRQDPGQGLRLIYYSQIVNDFQKGDIAEGYSVSREKKESFPLTVTSAQKNPTAFYLCASSRGNEVYGYTFGSGTRLTVV.

This chain connects TRBV4-3 to TRBJ1-2; the match to TRBD1 covers 9 bases. The CDR3 is 16 amino acids. Trimming removed 1 base from V and 7 bases from J; junction bases left unmatched: 10. The germline gives CDR1 LGHNA, CDR2 YSLEER. The CDR3 here is CASSQVLTGGKSGYTF. DNA for the CDR3: TGCGCCAGCAGCCAAGTCTTGACAGGGGGTAAGAGTGGCTACACCTTC.

This chain connects TRBV7-2 to TRBJ2-3; 7 nucleotides align to TRBD1. The CDR3 is 15 residues long. Germline trimming cut 5 bases from V and 0 bases from J; bases unmatched to any gene: 5. Germline CDR1 is SGHTA and CDR2 is FQGNSA. CDR3 protein: CASSRDSTSTDTQYF. CDR3 coding DNA: TGTGCCAGCAGCCGGGACAGTACTAGCACAGATACGCAGTATTTT.

The chain uses TRBV29-1 and TRBJ1-2, with D possibly being TRBD1 (5 bases). Deletions cut 2 bases from V and 1 base from J, with 8 bases between. CDR1 and CDR2 from the germline V gene are SQVTM and ANQGSEA. The CDR3 runs to 13 residues. CDR3 coding DNA: TGCAGCGTTGAAACAGGAGTTAACTATGGCTACACCTTC. Its translation is CSVETGVNYGYTF.

J is TRBJ1-5 and V is TRBV6-5; maybe TRBD1 (5 bases). The germline V gene encodes CDR1 MNHEY and CDR2 SVGAGI. This CDR3 comprises 12 residues. The germline V and J ends were trimmed by 6 bases and 5 bases, with 8 bases remaining between them. CDR3 sequence reads: CASRAGDQPQHF. As DNA, the CDR3 is TGTGCCAGCAGGGCGGGGGATCAGCCCCAGCATTTT.

The V call is TRBV29-1, the J call TRBJ1-1; D perhaps matches TRBD1 (6 bases). This CDR3 is 11 amino acids long. Trimming left V 7 bases short and J 4 bases short, with 10 bases between. Germline lookup yields CDR1 SQVTM and CDR2 ANQGSEA. The CDR3 coding sequence is TGCAGCGCGGGGGCAATCACTGAAGCTTTCTTT. Protein product: CSAGAITEAFF.